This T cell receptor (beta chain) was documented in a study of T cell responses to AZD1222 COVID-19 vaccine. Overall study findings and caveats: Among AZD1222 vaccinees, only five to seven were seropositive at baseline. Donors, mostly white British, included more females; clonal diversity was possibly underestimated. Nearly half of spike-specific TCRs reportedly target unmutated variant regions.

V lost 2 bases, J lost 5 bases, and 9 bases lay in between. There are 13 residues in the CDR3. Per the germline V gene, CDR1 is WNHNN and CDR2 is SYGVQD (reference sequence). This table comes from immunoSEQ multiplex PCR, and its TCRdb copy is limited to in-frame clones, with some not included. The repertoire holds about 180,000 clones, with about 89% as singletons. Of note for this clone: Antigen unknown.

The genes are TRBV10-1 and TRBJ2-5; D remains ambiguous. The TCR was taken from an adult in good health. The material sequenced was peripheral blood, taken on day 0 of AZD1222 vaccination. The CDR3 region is CASSEGFRETQYF. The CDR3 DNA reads TGCGCCAGCAGTGAGGGATTTCGGGAGACCCAGTACTTC.